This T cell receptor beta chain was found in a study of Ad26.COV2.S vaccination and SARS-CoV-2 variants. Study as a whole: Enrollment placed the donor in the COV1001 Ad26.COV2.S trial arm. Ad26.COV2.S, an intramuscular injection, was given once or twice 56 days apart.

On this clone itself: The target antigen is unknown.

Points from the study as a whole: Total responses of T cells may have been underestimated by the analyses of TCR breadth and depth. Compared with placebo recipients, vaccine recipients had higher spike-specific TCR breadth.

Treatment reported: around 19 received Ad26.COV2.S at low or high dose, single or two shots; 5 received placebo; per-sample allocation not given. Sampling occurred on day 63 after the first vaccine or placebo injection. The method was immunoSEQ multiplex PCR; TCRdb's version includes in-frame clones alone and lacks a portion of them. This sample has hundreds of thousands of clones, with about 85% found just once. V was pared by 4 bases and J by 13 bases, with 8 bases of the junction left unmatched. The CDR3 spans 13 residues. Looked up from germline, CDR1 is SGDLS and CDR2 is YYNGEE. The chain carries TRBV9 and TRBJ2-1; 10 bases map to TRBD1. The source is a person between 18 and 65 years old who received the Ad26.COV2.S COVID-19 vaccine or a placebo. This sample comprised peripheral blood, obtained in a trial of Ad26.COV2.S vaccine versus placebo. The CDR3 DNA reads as TGTGCCAGCAGCCAGGACAGGGGGTCCTTCCAGTTCTTC. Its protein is CASSQDRGSFQFF.